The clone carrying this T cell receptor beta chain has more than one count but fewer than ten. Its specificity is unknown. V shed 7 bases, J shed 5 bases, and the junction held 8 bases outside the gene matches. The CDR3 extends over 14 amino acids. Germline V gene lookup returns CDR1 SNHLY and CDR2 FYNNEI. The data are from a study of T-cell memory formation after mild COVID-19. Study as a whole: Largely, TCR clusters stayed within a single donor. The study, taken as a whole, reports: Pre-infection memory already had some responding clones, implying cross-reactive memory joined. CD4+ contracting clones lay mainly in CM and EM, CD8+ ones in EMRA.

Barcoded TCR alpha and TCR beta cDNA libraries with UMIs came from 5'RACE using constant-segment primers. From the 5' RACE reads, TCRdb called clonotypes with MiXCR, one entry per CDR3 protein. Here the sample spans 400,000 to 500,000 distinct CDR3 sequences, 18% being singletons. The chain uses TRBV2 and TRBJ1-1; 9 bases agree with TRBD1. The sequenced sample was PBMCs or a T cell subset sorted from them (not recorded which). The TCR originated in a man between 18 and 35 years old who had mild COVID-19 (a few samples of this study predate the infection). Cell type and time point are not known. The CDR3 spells CASNSLTGGTEAFF. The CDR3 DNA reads TGTGCCAGCAATAGCTTGACAGGGGGGACTGAAGCTTTCTTT.